The next 27 T cell receptor beta chains were all read from a single sample in a study of OX40 agonist ivuxolimab in advanced cancers. Only in-frame clones appear in the TCRdb table, and some are missing; sequencing was by immunoSEQ multiplex PCR. The sample shows 70,000 to 90,000 clones, nearly 90% of them seen only once. Sequenced here: CD4+ or CD8+ T cells sorted from blood, sampled in a trial of the OX40 agonist ivuxolimab. All receptors come from an adult with an advanced solid tumor such as melanoma, head and neck, liver or kidney cancer.

V usage is TRBV28 and J usage is TRBJ1-3; no firm D call. The length of the CDR3 is 16 residues. V lost 1 base, J lost 1 base, and 11 bases lay in between. Per the germline V gene, CDR1 is MDHEN and CDR2 is SYDVKM. The CDR3 bases are TGTGCCAGCAGTTTATACTTGGTCGGATCTGGAAACACCATATATTTT. Translating gives CASSLYLVGSGNTIYF.

This clone was observed a few times. The chain has TRBV4-1 and TRBJ1-1; 9 bases line up with TRBD1. CDR1 is MGHRA and CDR2 is YSYEKL in the germline V gene. Trimming took 5 bases from V and 4 from J; bases not matched to a gene: 8. The CDR3 is made up of 15 amino acids. The CDR3, as DNA: TGCGCCAGCAGCTTACGGACAGGGGATGGCACTGAAGCTTTCTTT. It is translated as CASSLRTGDGTEAFF.

This chain connects TRBV9 to TRBJ2-7; either TRBD1 or TRBD2 may fit D (6 bases each). Germline V gene lookup returns CDR1 SGDLS and CDR2 YYNGEE. The ends were cut back, 4 bases at V and 5 bases at J, with 19 bases in the middle. This CDR3 contains 15 residues. The CDR3 here is CASSTSTGGGDEQYF. CDR3 bases: TGTGCCAGCAGCACCTCGACAGGTGGAGGGGACGAGCAGTACTTC.

This sequence joins TRBV7-9 and TRBJ1-3; no firm D call. The CDR3 has 14 amino acids. Looked up from germline, CDR1 is SEHNR and CDR2 is FQNEAQ (reference sequence). The V end lost 6 bases, the J end lost 2 bases, and 11 bases lay between the germline ends. The CDR3, as DNA: TGTGCCAGCAGTGAACGGGGAACTGGAAACACCATATATTTT. It yields the protein CASSERGTGNTIYF.

The chain uses TRBV5-1 and TRBJ1-1; 7 nucleotides line up with TRBD1. The CDR3 loop spans 14 amino acids. With 5 bases clipped from V and 1 base from J, the junction kept 5 bases outside the gene matches. Germline lookup yields CDR1 SGHRS and CDR2 YFSETQ. The CDR3 loop is CASRTTGANTEAFF. For the CDR3, the DNA is TGCGCCAGCAGGACAACAGGGGCGAACACTGAAGCTTTCTTT.

V and J are TRBV13 and TRBJ2-7; maybe TRBD2 (5 bases). This CDR3 has 13 residues. The germline gives CDR1 PRHDT, CDR2 FYEKMQ (reference sequence). V was cut by 5 bases and J by 6 bases, with 14 bases left in between. In DNA form, the CDR3 reads TGTGCCAGCAGCCCTCCGACTCGGGGCGAGCAGTACTTC. The encoded protein is CASSPPTRGEQYF. Variable domain in full (rest from reference TRBV13 and TRBJ2-7): AAGVIQSPRHLIKEKRETATLKCYPIPRHDTVYWYQQGPGQDPQFLISFYEKMQSDKGSIPDRFSAQQFSDYHSELNMSSLELGDSALYFCASSPPTRGEQYFGPGTRLTVT.

The chain employs TRBV27 and TRBJ2-4, with D maybe TRBD1 (6 bases). CDR3 size: 16 residues. In germline, CDR1 is MNHEY, CDR2 SMNVEV (reference sequence). Trimming pared 3 bases from V and 0 bases from J, leaving 12 bases between. CDR3 in amino acids: CASSLGAGVAKNIQYF. For the CDR3, the DNA is TGTGCCAGCAGTTTGGGGGCAGGGGTAGCCAAAAACATTCAGTACTTC.

V is TRBV6-6 and J is TRBJ1-2; D possibly corresponds to TRBD1 (6 bases). The CDR3 contains 13 residues. The V end lost 10 bases, the J end lost 7 bases, and 19 bases lay between the germline ends. Germline-derived CDR1 and CDR2 are MNHNY and SVGAGI (reference sequence). The CDR3 coding sequence is TGTGCCACCTACTTGGGGGGGGCGAGTGGCTACACCTTC. It codes for CATYLGGASGYTF.

This chain connects TRBV5-4 to TRBJ2-3; D unclear. Trimming removed 0 bases at V and 0 bases at J, with 11 bases between. There are 16 residues in the CDR3. The V gene's germline CDR1 is SGHNT and CDR2 YYREEE (reference sequence). In nucleotides, the CDR3 is TGTGCCAGCAGCTTGGTTACGTCTCCTAGCACAGATACGCAGTATTTT. This translates into CASSLVTSPSTDTQYF.

The V call is TRBV2, the J call TRBJ2-1; 14 bases are shared with TRBD2. V was pared by 5 bases and J by 6 bases, with 3 bases of the junction left unmatched. The CDR3 has 15 amino acids. From germline, CDR1 is SNHLY and CDR2 FYNNEI. The CDR3 region is CASSSTSGGANEQFF. CDR3 coding DNA: TGTGCCAGCAGTTCGACTAGCGGGGGGGCCAATGAGCAGTTCTTC.

The chain has TRBV10-3 and TRBJ2-1; D gene uncertain. Germline CDR1 reads ENHRY; CDR2 reads SYGVKD. The CDR3 contains 11 residues. Between the trimmed V and J ends, which lost 3 bases and 10 bases, there was a span of 7 bases. The CDR3 DNA follows: TGTGCCATCAGTGATAAGCGAGAGCAGTTCTTC. Encoded protein: CAISDKREQFF.

This clone came up a few times. DNA of the CDR3: TGCGCCAGCAGTGAGTGGGGGTTTAGCGAGCAGTACTTC. This translates into CASSEWGFSEQYF. The chain employs TRBV10-1 and TRBJ2-7; either TRBD1 or TRBD2 may fit D (5 bases each). Trimming stripped 1 base from V and 6 bases from J, with 10 bases between. The CDR3 covers 13 residues. Germline-derived CDR1 and CDR2 are WNHNN and SYGVQD (reference sequence).

The rearrangement links TRBV5-1 to TRBJ2-2, with D unclear. Germline-derived CDR1 and CDR2 are SGHRS and YFSETQ. V was trimmed by 4 bases and J by 8 bases, leaving 18 bases between them. CDR3 length equals 15 residues. The DNA for the CDR3 is TGCGCCAGCAGCCCCGGATCCGGATCCAAGGGGGAGCTGTTTTTT. Translated: CASSPGSGSKGELFF.

V and J are TRBV2 and TRBJ1-1; D is perhaps TRBD1 (6 bases). V was clipped by 6 bases and J by 1 base, with 18 bases between them. This CDR3 is 16 amino acids long. Per germline, CDR1 SNHLY and CDR2 FYNNEI. CDR3 sequence: CASREPGTLQNTEAFF. The DNA of the CDR3 is TGTGCCAGCAGGGAGCCGGGGACACTCCAGAACACTGAAGCTTTCTTT.

The chain employs TRBV4-1 and TRBJ2-3; 12 bases fit TRBD2. The CDR3 length is 18 residues. V lost 3 bases and J lost 0; bases outside the gene matches: 7. Germline V gene lookup returns CDR1 MGHRA and CDR2 YSYEKL. The CDR3, as DNA: TGCGCCAGCAGCCAGACCCGGACTAGCGGGGTTAGCACAGATACGCAGTATTTT. This codes for CASSQTRTSGVSTDTQYF.

This chain connects TRBV7-9 to TRBJ2-7; tentatively, D is TRBD1 (6 bases). Per the germline V gene, CDR1 is SEHNR and CDR2 is FQNEAQ (reference sequence). The length of the CDR3 is 13 residues. Deletions cut 1 base from V and 3 bases from J, with 7 bases between. The CDR3, as DNA: TGTGCCAGCAGCTTAGGGACAGTCTACGAGCAGTACTTC. Its protein is CASSLGTVYEQYF.

V and J are TRBV9 and TRBJ2-1; D is possibly TRBD2 (5 bases). With 4 bases removed from V and 5 bases from J, the gap between germline ends came to 13 bases. Germline V gives CDR1 SGDLS, CDR2 YYNGEE. The CDR3 is 14 amino acids. The CDR3 protein is CASSWRPGNNEQFF. As DNA, the CDR3 is TGTGCCAGCAGCTGGAGGCCGGGGAACAATGAGCAGTTCTTC. The full variable domain, rest sourced from reference TRBV9 and TRBJ2-1, is DSGVTQTPKHLITATGQRVTLRCSPRSGDLSVYWYQQSLDQGLQFLIQYYNGEERAKGNILERFSAQQFPDLHSELNLSSLELGDSALYFCASSWRPGNNEQFFGPGTRLTVL.

The chain combines TRBV13 with TRBJ2-7; 7 bases are shared with TRBD1. The CDR3 extends over 17 amino acids. Trimming cost V 2 bases and J 2 bases; bases outside gene matches: 12. Germline values: CDR1 PRHDT, CDR2 FYEKMQ (reference sequence). The DNA of the CDR3 is TGTGCCAGCAGCTTATTCCCTCGACAGGGAGTTGCCTACGAGCAGTACTTC. Protein: CASSLFPRQGVAYEQYF. Using reference TRBV13 and TRBJ2-7 for the parts outside the CDR3, the full variable domain is AAGVIQSPRHLIKEKRETATLKCYPIPRHDTVYWYQQGPGQDPQFLISFYEKMQSDKGSIPDRFSAQQFSDYHSELNMSSLELGDSALYFCASSLFPRQGVAYEQYFGPGTRLTVT.

The rearrangement joins TRBV28 to TRBJ1-1; D not certain. This CDR3 region has 14 residues. CDR1 and CDR2 (germline): MDHEN, SYDVKM. V was shortened by 2 bases and J by 5 bases, with 12 bases between the two germline ends. CDR3 sequence (DNA): TGTGCCAGCAGTTTAGGGCAGCCCGAGACTGAAGCTTTCTTT. This gives the protein CASSLGQPETEAFF.

This clone was counted a single time. This chain joins TRBV10-2 and TRBJ1-5, with D perhaps TRBD1 (6 bases). The CDR3 spans 16 residues. With 3 bases removed from V and 7 bases from J, the gap between germline ends came to 19 bases. Germline V gives CDR1 WSHSY, CDR2 SAAADI. The CDR3 DNA reads as TGCGCCAGCAGTGATATCGGGGGCCGCACAGGACAGCCCCAGCATTTT. This translates into CASSDIGGRTGQPQHF.

The rearrangement uses TRBV6-1 and TRBJ1-5, with D unclear. There are 13 residues in the CDR3. Germline V gene data show CDR1 as MNHNS and CDR2 as SASEGT. The germline V and J ends were trimmed by 7 bases and 6 bases, with 13 bases remaining between them. The CDR3: CASNWAGGQPQHF. As DNA, the CDR3 is TGTGCCAGCAATTGGGCAGGCGGTCAGCCCCAGCATTTT.

The chain employs TRBV11-2 and TRBJ2-7; 8 bases map to TRBD2. The trim removed 1 base at V and 3 bases at J, leaving 8 bases unmatched. Germline CDR1 SGHAT, CDR2 FQNNGV. There are 16 residues in the CDR3. The CDR3 loop reads CASSLVITSGYYEQYF. DNA of the CDR3: TGTGCCAGCAGCTTAGTTATCACTAGCGGATACTACGAGCAGTACTTC.

The chain is built from TRBV4-1 and TRBJ2-7, with D uncertain. Per the germline V gene, CDR1 is MGHRA and CDR2 is YSYEKL. The CDR3 sequence is 12 residues long. V gave up 1 base and J gave up 2 bases, with 3 bases separating them. CDR3 residues: CASSQVAYEQYF. The CDR3 DNA reads as TGCGCCAGCAGCCAAGTAGCCTACGAGCAGTACTTC.

The V call is TRBV7-9, the J call TRBJ1-3; maybe TRBD1 (5 bases). The CDR3 totals 14 residues. Deletions cut 3 bases from V and 2 bases from J, with 8 bases between. Germline CDR1 SEHNR, CDR2 FQNEAQ (reference sequence). CDR3 nucleotide sequence: TGTGCCAGCAGCTTGGCAGGGACTGGAAACACCATATATTTT. Amino acids: CASSLAGTGNTIYF.

The V call is TRBV19, the J call TRBJ1-2, with D uncertain. V shed 0 bases and J shed 5 bases, with 7 bases lying between them. Germline V CDR1 and CDR2: LNHDA, SQIVND (reference sequence). This CDR3 contains 13 residues. The CDR3 here is CASSIEGLYGYTF. In DNA form, the CDR3 reads TGTGCCAGTAGTATAGAGGGTCTTTATGGCTACACCTTC.

This rearrangement joins TRBV19 to TRBJ2-7; 8 nucleotides match TRBD2. The ends lost 6 bases at V and 4 bases at J; junction bases unmatched: 5. Germline lookup yields CDR1 LNHDA and CDR2 SQIVND (reference sequence). The CDR3 is 13 amino acids. As DNA, the CDR3 is TGTGCCAGTAGCGGGAGGGCCTCGTACGAGCAGTACTTC. Amino acids: CASSGRASYEQYF.

This chain links TRBV7-2 with TRBJ2-4, with 9 bases aligning to TRBD2. Germline V gene sequence: CDR1 SGHTA, CDR2 FQGNSA. The CDR3 has 12 amino acids. V shed 3 bases and J 10 bases; nucleotides not matched to a gene: 1. This CDR3 is CASSFSGRIQYF. In DNA, the CDR3 is TGTGCCAGCAGCTTTAGCGGGAGAATTCAGTACTTC.